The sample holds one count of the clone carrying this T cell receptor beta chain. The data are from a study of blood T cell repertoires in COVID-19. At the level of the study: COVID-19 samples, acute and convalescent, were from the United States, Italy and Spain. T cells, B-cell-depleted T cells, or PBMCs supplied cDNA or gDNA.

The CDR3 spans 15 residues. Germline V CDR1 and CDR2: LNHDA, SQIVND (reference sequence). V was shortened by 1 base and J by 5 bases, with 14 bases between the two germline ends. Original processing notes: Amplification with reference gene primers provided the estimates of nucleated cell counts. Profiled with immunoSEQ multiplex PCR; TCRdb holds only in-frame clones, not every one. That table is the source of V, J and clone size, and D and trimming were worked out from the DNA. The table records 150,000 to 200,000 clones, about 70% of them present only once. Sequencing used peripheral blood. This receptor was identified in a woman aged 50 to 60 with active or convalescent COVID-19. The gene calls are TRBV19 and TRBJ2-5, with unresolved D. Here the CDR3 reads CASSIATERSETQYF. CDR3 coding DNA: TGTGCCAGTAGTATAGCCACGGAGAGGTCCGAGACCCAGTACTTC.